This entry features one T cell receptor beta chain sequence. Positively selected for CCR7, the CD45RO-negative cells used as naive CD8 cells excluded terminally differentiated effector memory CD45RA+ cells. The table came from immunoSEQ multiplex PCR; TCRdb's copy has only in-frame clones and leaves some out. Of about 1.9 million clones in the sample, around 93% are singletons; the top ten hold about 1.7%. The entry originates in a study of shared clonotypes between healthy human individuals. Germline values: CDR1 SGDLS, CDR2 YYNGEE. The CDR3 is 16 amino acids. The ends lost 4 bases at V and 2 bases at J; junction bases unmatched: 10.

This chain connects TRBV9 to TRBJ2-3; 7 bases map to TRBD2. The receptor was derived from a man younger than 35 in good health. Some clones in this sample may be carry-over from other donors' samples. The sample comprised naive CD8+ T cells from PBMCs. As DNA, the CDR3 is TGTGCCAGCAGCTCCCCGGCTAGCGGACTCACAGATACGCAGTATTTT. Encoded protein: CASSSPASGLTDTQYF.